These 30 T cell receptor beta chains were sequenced from one sample in a study of somatic mutations in cytotoxic T cells in rheumatoid arthritis (dated by TCRdb to 2017 to 2019). The receptor library was made with the immunoSEQ multiplex PCR assay. TCRdb took over this immuneACCESS table, retaining in-frame rearrangements with V and J assigned. Such tables are incomplete; in checked studies, under half of the missing clones stem from an unresolved V gene, and the remainder is unexplained. This sample lists roughly 13,000 clones; 78% were detected once. Of the sample, roughly 7% is held by the ten largest clones. The sequenced sample was CD8+ T cells sorted from blood. The receptors were sampled from an adult with rheumatoid arthritis.

V and J are TRBV7-8 and TRBJ1-2; no clear D gene. Deletions cut 6 bases from V and 4 bases from J, with 6 bases between. Per the germline V gene, CDR1 is SGHVS and CDR2 is FQNEAQ. The CDR3 has 11 amino acids. This chain's CDR3 is CASRGVYGYTF. The DNA of the CDR3 is TGTGCCAGCAGGGGCGTCTATGGCTACACCTTC.

The chain combines TRBV5-1 with TRBJ2-7; a possible D gene is TRBD1 (6 bases). V gave up 5 bases and J gave up 7 bases, with 19 bases separating them. The CDR3 sequence is 14 residues long. CDR1 SGHRS and CDR2 YFSETQ come from the germline V gene. In DNA, the CDR3 is TGCGCCAGCAGATTCCCAGGGGAAAGTCGGGAGCAGTACTTC. It codes for CASRFPGESREQYF.

This sequence joins TRBV6-5 and TRBJ2-7; TRBD1 aligns across 9 bases. CDR1 is MNHEY, CDR2 SVGAGI, per germline. V lost 4 bases to trimming and J lost 2 bases; unmatched junction nucleotides: 3. There are 14 residues in the CDR3. The CDR3 is CASSSGQGPYEQYF. In DNA form, the CDR3 reads TGTGCCAGCAGTTCGGGACAGGGTCCCTACGAGCAGTACTTC.

The chain joins TRBV30 to TRBJ2-1; unclear D gene. The CDR3 length is 11 residues. Trimming shortened V by 2 bases and J by 6 bases, and 5 bases separated the two germline ends. Germline V CDR1 and CDR2: GTSNPN, SVGIG (reference sequence). The CDR3 coding sequence is TGTGCCTGGAGTTGGACCAATGAGCAGTTCTTC. It encodes CAWSWTNEQFF. Full variable domain (remainder filled in from reference TRBV30 and TRBJ2-1): SQTIHQWPATLVQPVGSPLSLECTVEGTSNPNLYWYRQAAGRGLQLLFYSVGIGQISSEVPQNLSASRPQDRQFILSSKKLLLSDSGFYLCAWSWTNEQFFGPGTRLTVL.

The rearrangement links TRBV5-4 to TRBJ1-1; TRBD1 matches 11 bases. The CDR3 is made up of 15 amino acids. Looked up from germline, CDR1 is SGHNT and CDR2 is YYREEE (reference sequence). J lost 1 base, V lost 5 bases, and 4 bases had no gene match. The CDR3 nucleotides are TGTGCCAGCAGTCACGGACAGGGGGCGAACACTGAAGCTTTCTTT. Its protein is CASSHGQGANTEAFF.

With regard to this clone: Other nucleotide sequences from this sample produce the same CDR3. The rearrangement uses TRBV28 and TRBJ1-5; 11 nucleotides line up with TRBD1. Germline loops: CDR1 MDHEN, CDR2 SYDVKM. The CDR3 consists of 15 residues. J was trimmed by 4 bases and V by 6 bases; bases with no gene match: 5. CDR3 sequence (DNA): TGTGCCAGCAGCTCGGGACAGGGGGTTAATCAGCCCCAGCATTTT. Translation gives CASSSGQGVNQPQHF.

This chain uses TRBV9 with TRBJ1-3; D uncertain. From germline, CDR1 is SGDLS and CDR2 YYNGEE. This CDR3 region has 13 residues. V dropped 4 bases and J dropped 0 bases, with 5 bases sitting between them. Written as DNA, the CDR3 is TGTGCCAGCAGCCCCAGCTCTGGAAACACCATATATTTT. Translating it yields CASSPSSGNTIYF. Full variable domain (outside the CDR3, taken from reference TRBV9 and TRBJ1-3): DSGVTQTPKHLITATGQRVTLRCSPRSGDLSVYWYQQSLDQGLQFLIQYYNGEERAKGNILERFSAQQFPDLHSELNLSSLELGDSALYFCASSPSSGNTIYFGEGSWLTVV.

The chain combines TRBV5-1 with TRBJ1-1; 9 positions match TRBD1. The CDR3 spans 14 residues. V shed 3 bases and J 3 bases; nucleotides not matched to a gene: 3. The germline gives CDR1 SGHRS, CDR2 YFSETQ. Here the CDR3 DNA reads TGCGCCAGCAGCTGGGACAGGGAGGACACTGAAGCTTTCTTT. Amino acids: CASSWDREDTEAFF.

The rearrangement links TRBV5-1 to TRBJ2-2; D is uncertain. This CDR3 comprises 13 residues. CDR1 and CDR2 (germline): SGHRS, YFSETQ. The V end lost 0 bases, the J end lost 6 bases, and 6 bases lay between the germline ends. The CDR3 nucleotides read TGCGCCAGCAGCTTGGATTTGGCCGGGGAGCTGTTTTTT. Translating it yields CASSLDLAGELFF.

The chain is built from TRBV9 and TRBJ2-5; possible D gene TRBD1, 6 bases. Germline V gene lookup returns CDR1 SGDLS and CDR2 YYNGEE. The CDR3 length is 15 residues. Between the trimmed V and J ends, which lost 0 bases and 4 bases, there was a span of 13 bases. The CDR3 DNA reads TGTGCCAGCAGCGTAGAGCAGGGGTGGGCAGAGACCCAGTACTTC. It codes for CASSVEQGWAETQYF. The whole variable domain, remainder taken from reference TRBV9 and TRBJ2-5, is DSGVTQTPKHLITATGQRVTLRCSPRSGDLSVYWYQQSLDQGLQFLIQYYNGEERAKGNILERFSAQQFPDLHSELNLSSLELGDSALYFCASSVEQGWAETQYFGPGTRLLVL.

The rearrangement joins TRBV15 to TRBJ1-3; 7 nucleotides align to TRBD1. In germline, CDR1 is LNHNV, CDR2 YYDKDF (reference sequence). This CDR3 contains 17 residues. With 0 bases clipped from V and 3 bases from J, the junction kept 8 bases outside the gene matches. The CDR3 region is CATSRDLQGVYGNTIYF. In DNA, the CDR3 is TGTGCCACCAGCAGAGACTTGCAGGGGGTTTATGGAAACACCATATATTTT.

The genes are TRBV5-4 and TRBJ1-1, with 7 bases fitting TRBD1. V was clipped by 2 bases and J by 1 base; unmatched bases: 5. CDR1 and CDR2 (germline): SGHNT, YYREEE (reference sequence). This CDR3 region has 15 residues. The CDR3 here is CASSFFSGGNTEAFF. The CDR3 DNA reads TGTGCCAGCAGCTTCTTCTCAGGGGGGAACACTGAAGCTTTCTTT.

The chain recombines TRBV30 with TRBJ1-1; D unresolved. V lost 6 bases and J 1 base, leaving 12 bases between the germline ends. Germline V gene sequence: CDR1 GTSNPN, CDR2 SVGIG (reference sequence). This CDR3 is built from 13 residues. For the CDR3, the DNA is TGTGCCTGCAGGACCCTGACGAACACTGAAGCTTTCTTT. This codes for CACRTLTNTEAFF.

The J gene is TRBJ1-1, the V gene TRBV5-5; 7 bases match TRBD1. The CDR3 length is 15 residues. Germline-derived CDR1 and CDR2 are SGHKS and YYEKEE (reference sequence). V lost 4 bases to trimming and J lost 1 base; unmatched junction nucleotides: 7. The CDR3 sequence: CASSGPTGPNTEAFF. The CDR3 coding sequence is TGTGCCAGCAGCGGGCCGACAGGGCCGAACACTGAAGCTTTCTTT.

The gene calls are TRBV9 and TRBJ2-3; D remains ambiguous. Germline V gene data show CDR1 as SGDLS and CDR2 as YYNGEE. The CDR3 has 14 residues. Trimming stripped 0 bases from V and 4 bases from J, with 9 bases between. Written as DNA, the CDR3 is TGTGCCAGCAGCGTAGTCGAGATTGCAGATACGCAGTATTTT. This encodes CASSVVEIADTQYF. Supplemented by reference TRBV9 and TRBJ2-3, the full variable domain reads DSGVTQTPKHLITATGQRVTLRCSPRSGDLSVYWYQQSLDQGLQFLIQYYNGEERAKGNILERFSAQQFPDLHSELNLSSLELGDSALYFCASSVVEIADTQYFGPGTRLTVL.

V usage is TRBV7-9 and J usage is TRBJ1-4; D gene ambiguous. This CDR3 has 16 residues. Germline V gene sequence: CDR1 SEHNR, CDR2 FQNEAQ (reference sequence). Trimming left V 4 bases short and J 8 bases short, with 20 bases between. The CDR3 DNA reads TGTGCCAGCAGCTCTGGAACGTTTGAGGGAAAAGAAAAACTGTTTTTT. Translation gives CASSSGTFEGKEKLFF.

The chain joins TRBV7-9 to TRBJ1-2, with unresolved D. The CDR3 totals 12 residues. Germline loops: CDR1 SEHNR, CDR2 FQNEAQ (reference sequence). V lost 5 bases, J lost 8 bases, and 12 bases lay in between. In DNA, the CDR3 is TGTGCCAGCAGCCCCCTCTATCAAGGCTACACCTTC. Amino acids: CASSPLYQGYTF.

This clone was seen only once. This sequence joins TRBV28 and TRBJ1-5; D is unresolved. V was cut by 3 bases and J by 5 bases, with 14 bases left in between. Germline V lookup: CDR1 MDHEN, CDR2 SYDVKM. The CDR3 has 15 amino acids. CDR3 nucleotides: TGTGCCAGCAGTTTTACTACCTACGGGCATCAGCCCCAGCATTTT. This sequence encodes CASSFTTYGHQPQHF.

Written as DNA, the CDR3 is TGCAGCGTGAGAGGCTGGGTGGCGAGTAGCGTAGACAAAAACATTCAGTACTTC. It translates to CSVRGWVASSVDKNIQYF. The V and J genes are TRBV29-1 and TRBJ2-4; D might be TRBD2 (5 bases). The CDR3 has 18 residues. The germline V and J ends were trimmed by 6 bases and 3 bases, with 27 bases remaining between them. Germline V CDR1 and CDR2: SQVTM, ANQGSEA.

CDR3 loop: CASSYFQNYGYTF. Here the CDR3 DNA reads TGTGCCAGCAGTTACTTCCAGAACTATGGCTACACCTTC. The chain couples TRBV6-5 to TRBJ1-2; D is undetermined. V lost 1 base, J lost 2 bases, and 5 bases lay in between. In germline, CDR1 is MNHEY, CDR2 SVGAGI. CDR3 length: 13 residues.

V gene TRBV28 combines with J gene TRBJ2-5, with a possible D match to TRBD1 (5 bases). With 2 bases removed from V and 1 base from J, the gap between germline ends came to 5 bases. From germline, CDR1 is MDHEN and CDR2 SYDVKM. This CDR3 has 13 residues. CDR3 amino acids: CASSLDSQETQYF. In nucleotides, the CDR3 is TGTGCCAGCAGTTTAGACAGCCAAGAGACCCAGTACTTC. Drawing the rest from reference TRBV28 and TRBJ2-5, the complete variable domain is DVKVTQSSRYLVKRTGEKVFLECVQDMDHENMFWYRQDPGLGLRLIYFSYDVKMKEKGDIPEGYSVSREKKERFSLILESASTNQTSMYLCASSLDSQETQYFGPGTRLLVL.

The V and J genes are TRBV9 and TRBJ1-1; no firm D call. Germline CDR1 and CDR2: SGDLS and YYNGEE. This CDR3 comprises 13 residues. The V end lost 0 bases, the J end lost 4 bases, and 7 bases lay between the germline ends. This chain's CDR3 is CASSVAKGTEAFF. DNA of the CDR3: TGTGCCAGCAGCGTAGCGAAGGGCACTGAAGCTTTCTTT.

This clone came up a few times. This chain connects TRBV4-2 to TRBJ1-1; D perhaps matches TRBD1 (6 bases). Germline V lookup: CDR1 LGHNA, CDR2 YNFKEQ. CDR3 size: 15 residues. Trimming cost V 1 base and J 8 bases, with 17 bases left between them. CDR3: CASSQGGAGLNEAFF. In DNA, the CDR3 is TGTGCCAGCAGCCAAGGGGGGGCAGGGCTTAACGAAGCTTTCTTT.

The chain couples TRBV19 to TRBJ2-1; 8 bases align to TRBD2. CDR3 length: 17 residues. J was trimmed by 10 bases and V by 8 bases; bases with no gene match: 22. Germline CDR1 LNHDA, CDR2 SQIVND (reference sequence). Here the CDR3 reads CASSGARYYREGYEQFF. CDR3 sequence (DNA): TGTGCCAGTTCCGGGGCCCGCTACTACCGGGAGGGGTACGAGCAGTTCTTC.

The count of this clone is one. The chain has TRBV7-6 and TRBJ2-1; 9 bases are shared with TRBD1. V shed 4 bases and J 7 bases; nucleotides not matched to a gene: 8. CDR1 and CDR2 (germline): SGHVS, FNYEAQ. The CDR3 is made up of 15 amino acids. CDR3 bases: TGTGCCAGCAGCTCTGGACAGGGGTTTACGAATGAGCAGTTCTTC. This gives the protein CASSSGQGFTNEQFF.

The CDR3 DNA sequence: TGTGCCAGCAGCCCAGGTATCGGACTTGGGACCTACGAGCAGTACTTC. Its translation is CASSPGIGLGTYEQYF. J is TRBJ2-5 and V is TRBV5-6, with a weak D call TRBD2 (5 bases). The last part of the DNA fits TRBJ2-7 better; the J call may be wrong. In germline, CDR1 is SGHDT, CDR2 YYEEEE. The CDR3 spans 16 residues.

The chain carries TRBV7-9 and TRBJ1-4; D might be TRBD1 (6 bases). Trimming took 5 bases from V and 6 from J, leaving 19 bases between them. Germline CDR1 reads SEHNR; CDR2 reads FQNEAQ (reference sequence). The CDR3 is 16 amino acids. CDR3 in amino acids: CASSPPLGRGYEKLFF. As DNA, the CDR3 is TGTGCCAGCAGCCCCCCCCTGGGCAGGGGATATGAAAAACTGTTTTTT.

The rearrangement links TRBV2 to TRBJ1-2; D gene uncertain. V was shortened by 8 bases and J by 8 bases, with 24 bases between the two germline ends. Germline V gene lookup returns CDR1 SNHLY and CDR2 FYNNEI. The CDR3 length is 15 residues. The CDR3 coding sequence is TGTGCCAGCGACACAACTCGGGCTCCCTCGGAAGGCTACACCTTC. Translating it yields CASDTTRAPSEGYTF.

The CDR3 loop reads CSVEARDYGYTF. CDR3 coding DNA: TGCAGCGTTGAGGCCAGAGACTATGGCTACACCTTC. This chain joins TRBV29-1 and TRBJ1-2; no clear D gene. This CDR3 contains 12 residues. V was pared by 3 bases and J by 3 bases, with 8 bases between. The germline V gene encodes CDR1 SQVTM and CDR2 ANQGSEA.

As DNA, the CDR3 is TGCAGTGCTAGATTCGACGAGCAGTACTTC. This gives the protein CSARFDEQYF. The V and J genes are TRBV20-1 and TRBJ2-7, with D unresolved. Germline loops: CDR1 DFQATT, CDR2 SNEGSKA (reference sequence). This CDR3 has 10 amino acids. V shed 2 bases and J shed 5 bases, with 4 bases lying between them.